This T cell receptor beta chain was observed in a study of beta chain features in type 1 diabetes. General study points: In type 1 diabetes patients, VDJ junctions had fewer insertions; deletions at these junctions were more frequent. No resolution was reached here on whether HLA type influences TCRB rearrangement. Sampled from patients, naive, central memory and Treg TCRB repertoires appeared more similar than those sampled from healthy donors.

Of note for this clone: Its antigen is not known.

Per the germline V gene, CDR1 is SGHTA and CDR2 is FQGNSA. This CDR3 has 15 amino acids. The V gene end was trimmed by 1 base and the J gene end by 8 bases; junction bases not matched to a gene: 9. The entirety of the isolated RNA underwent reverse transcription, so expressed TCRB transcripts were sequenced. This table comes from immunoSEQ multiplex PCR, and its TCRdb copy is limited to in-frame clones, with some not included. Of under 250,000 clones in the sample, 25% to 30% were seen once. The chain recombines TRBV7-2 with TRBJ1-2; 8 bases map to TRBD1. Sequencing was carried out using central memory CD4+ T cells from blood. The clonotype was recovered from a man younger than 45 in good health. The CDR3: CASSLERTGTGGYTF. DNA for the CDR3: TGTGCCAGCAGCTTAGAACGGACAGGGACGGGAGGCTACACCTTC.